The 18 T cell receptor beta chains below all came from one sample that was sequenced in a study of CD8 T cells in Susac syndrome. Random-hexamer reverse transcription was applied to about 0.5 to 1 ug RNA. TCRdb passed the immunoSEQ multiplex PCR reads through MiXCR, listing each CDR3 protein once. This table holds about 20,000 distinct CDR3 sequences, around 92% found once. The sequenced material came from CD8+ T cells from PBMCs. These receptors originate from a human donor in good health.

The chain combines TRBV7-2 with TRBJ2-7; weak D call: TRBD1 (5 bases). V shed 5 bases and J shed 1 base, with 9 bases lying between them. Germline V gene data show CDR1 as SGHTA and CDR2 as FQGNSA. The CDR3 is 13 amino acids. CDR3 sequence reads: CASSETVSYEQYF. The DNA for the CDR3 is TGTGCCAGCAGCGAGACAGTTTCCTACGAGCAGTACTTC.

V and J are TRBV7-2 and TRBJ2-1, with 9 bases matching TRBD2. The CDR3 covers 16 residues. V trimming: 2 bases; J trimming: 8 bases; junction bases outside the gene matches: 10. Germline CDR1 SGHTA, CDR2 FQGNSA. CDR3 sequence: CASSLFSGGTGDEQFF. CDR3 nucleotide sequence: TGTGCCAGCAGCTTATTTAGCGGGGGAACCGGGGATGAGCAGTTCTTC.

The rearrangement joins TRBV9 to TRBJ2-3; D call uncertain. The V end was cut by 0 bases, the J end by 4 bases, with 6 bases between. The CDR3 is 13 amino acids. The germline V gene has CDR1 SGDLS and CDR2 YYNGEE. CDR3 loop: CASSVGSPDTQYF. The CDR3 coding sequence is TGTGCCAGCAGCGTAGGGTCCCCAGATACGCAGTATTTT.

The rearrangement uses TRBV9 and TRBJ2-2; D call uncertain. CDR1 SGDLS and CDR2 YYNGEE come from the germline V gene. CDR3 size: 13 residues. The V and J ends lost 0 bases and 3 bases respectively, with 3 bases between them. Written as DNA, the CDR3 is TGTGCCAGCAGCGTAGAATACACCGGGGAGCTGTTTTTT. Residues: CASSVEYTGELFF.

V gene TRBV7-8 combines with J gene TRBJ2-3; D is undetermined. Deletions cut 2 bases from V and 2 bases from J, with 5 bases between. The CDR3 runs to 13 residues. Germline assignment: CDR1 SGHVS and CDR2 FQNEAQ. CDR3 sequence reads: CASSLWVTDTQYF. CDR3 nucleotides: TGTGCCAGCAGCTTATGGGTCACAGATACGCAGTATTTT.

The CDR3 loop reads CASSEGASQVTDTQYF. The CDR3, as DNA: TGTGCCAGCAGCGAGGGGGCTTCCCAAGTCACAGATACGCAGTATTTT. This chain joins TRBV9 and TRBJ2-3; the match to TRBD1 covers 7 bases. Germline V gives CDR1 SGDLS, CDR2 YYNGEE. The CDR3 sequence is 16 residues long. The V and J ends lost 3 bases and 2 bases, in that order; junction bases with no gene match: 9.

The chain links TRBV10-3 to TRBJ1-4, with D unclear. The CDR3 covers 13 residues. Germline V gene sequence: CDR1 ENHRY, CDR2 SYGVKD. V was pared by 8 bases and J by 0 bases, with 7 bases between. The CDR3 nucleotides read TGTGCCATCTCGAGAACAACTAATGAAAAACTGTTTTTT. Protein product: CAISRTTNEKLFF.

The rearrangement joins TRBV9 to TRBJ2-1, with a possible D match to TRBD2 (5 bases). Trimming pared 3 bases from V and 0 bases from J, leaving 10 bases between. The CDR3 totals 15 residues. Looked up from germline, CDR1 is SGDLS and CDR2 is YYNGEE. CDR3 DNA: TGTGCCAGCAGCGGGGGAGACCGCTCCTACAATGAGCAGTTCTTC. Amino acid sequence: CASSGGDRSYNEQFF.

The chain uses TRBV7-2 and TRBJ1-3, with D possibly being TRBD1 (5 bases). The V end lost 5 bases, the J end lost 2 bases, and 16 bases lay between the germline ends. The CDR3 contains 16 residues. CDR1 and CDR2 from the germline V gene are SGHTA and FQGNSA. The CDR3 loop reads CASSLLQGPPGNTIYF. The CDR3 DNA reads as TGTGCCAGCAGCCTCCTTCAGGGACCTCCTGGAAACACCATATATTTT.

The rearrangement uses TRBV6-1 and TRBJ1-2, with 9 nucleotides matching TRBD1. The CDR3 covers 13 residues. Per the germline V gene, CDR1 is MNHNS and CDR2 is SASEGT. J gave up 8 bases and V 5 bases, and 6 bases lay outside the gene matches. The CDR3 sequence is CASSLNRGRGYTF. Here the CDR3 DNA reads TGTGCCAGCAGTCTGAACAGGGGGCGAGGCTACACCTTC.

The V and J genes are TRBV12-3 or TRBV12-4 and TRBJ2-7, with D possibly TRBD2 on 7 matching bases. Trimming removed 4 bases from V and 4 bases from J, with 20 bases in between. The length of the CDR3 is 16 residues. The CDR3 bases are TGTGCCAGCAGTTCCTCCCGACGGGGGGCTATTTACGAGCAGTACTTC. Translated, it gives CASSSSRRGAIYEQYF.

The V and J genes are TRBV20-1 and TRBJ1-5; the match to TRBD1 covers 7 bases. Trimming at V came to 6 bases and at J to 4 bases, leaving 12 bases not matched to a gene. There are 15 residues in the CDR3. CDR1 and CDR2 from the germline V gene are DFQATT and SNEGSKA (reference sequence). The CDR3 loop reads CSAYPREGANQPQHF. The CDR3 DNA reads TGCAGTGCCTACCCCAGGGAGGGGGCAAATCAGCCCCAGCATTTT.

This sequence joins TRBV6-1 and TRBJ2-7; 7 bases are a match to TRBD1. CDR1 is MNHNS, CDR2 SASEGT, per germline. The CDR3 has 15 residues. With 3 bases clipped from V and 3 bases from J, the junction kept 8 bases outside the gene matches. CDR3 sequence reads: CASSEGTVGNYEQYF. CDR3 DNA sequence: TGTGCCAGCAGTGAGGGGACAGTGGGAAACTACGAGCAGTACTTC.

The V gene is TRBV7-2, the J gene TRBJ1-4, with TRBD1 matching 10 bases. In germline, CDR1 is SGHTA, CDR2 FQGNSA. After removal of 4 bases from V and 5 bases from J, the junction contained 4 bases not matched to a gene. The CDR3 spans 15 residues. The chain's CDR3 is CASSSSGQGNEKLFF. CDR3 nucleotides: TGTGCCAGCAGCTCGTCGGGACAGGGGAATGAAAAACTGTTTTTT.

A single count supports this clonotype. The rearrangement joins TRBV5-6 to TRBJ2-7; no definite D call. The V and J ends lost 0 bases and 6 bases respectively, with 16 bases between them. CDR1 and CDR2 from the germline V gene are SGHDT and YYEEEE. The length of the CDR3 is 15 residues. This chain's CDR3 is CASSLGGSLIFEQYF. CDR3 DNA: TGTGCCAGCAGCTTGGGAGGCAGCCTTATCTTCGAGCAGTACTTC. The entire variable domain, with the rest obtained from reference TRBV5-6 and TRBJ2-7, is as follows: DAGVTQSPTHLIKTRGQQVTLRCSPKSGHDTVSWYQQALGQGPQFIFQYYEEEERQRGNFPDRFSGHQFPNYSSELNVNALLLGDSALYLCASSLGGSLIFEQYFGPGTRLTVT.

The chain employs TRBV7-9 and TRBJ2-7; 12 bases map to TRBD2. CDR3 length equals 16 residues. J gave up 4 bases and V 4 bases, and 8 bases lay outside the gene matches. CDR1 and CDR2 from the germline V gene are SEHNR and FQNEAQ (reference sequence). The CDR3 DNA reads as TGTGCCAGCAGCTCCCTCATGACTAGCGGGGGTTACGAGCAGTACTTC. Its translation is CASSSLMTSGGYEQYF.

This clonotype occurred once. In DNA, the CDR3 is TGCGCCAGCAGACTCGCGCGGGGAGGGAGCACTGAAGCTTTCTTT. Encoded protein: CASRLARGGSTEAFF. V and J are TRBV5-1 and TRBJ1-1; no clear D. Germline loops: CDR1 SGHRS, CDR2 YFSETQ. This CDR3 contains 15 residues. The V end lost 5 bases, the J end lost 4 bases, and 18 bases lay between the germline ends.

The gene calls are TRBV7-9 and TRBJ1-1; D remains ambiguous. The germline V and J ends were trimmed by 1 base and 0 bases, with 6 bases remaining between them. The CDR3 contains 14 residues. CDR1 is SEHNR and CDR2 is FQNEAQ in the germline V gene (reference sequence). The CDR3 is CASSLVGVNTEAFF. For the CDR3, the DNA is TGTGCCAGCAGCTTAGTCGGAGTGAACACTGAAGCTTTCTTT.